Listed below are T cell receptor beta chains from one sample, sequenced in a study of T cell responses to AZD1222 COVID-19 vaccine. Using immunoSEQ multiplex PCR, the repertoire was profiled, and TCRdb retains in-frame clones only, with some absent. The sample shows 130,000 to 150,000 clones, 80% to 90% of them seen only once. The starting material was peripheral blood, obtained on day 0 of AZD1222 vaccination. Receptor source: an adult in good health. Both conserved end residues are part of each CDR3. D genes are given only for firm matches.

j_gene,d_gene,v_gene,CDR3aa,CDR3nt
TRBJ1-5,.,TRBV9,CASSSQPGNQPQHF,TGTGCCAGCAGCTCGCAGCCGGGCAATCAGCCCCAGCATTTT
TRBJ2-3,.,TRBV2,CASRRAATTDTQYF,TGTGCCAGCAGGCGGGCGGCAACAACAGATACGCAGTATTTT
TRBJ2-7,TRBD2,TRBV7-3,CASSLDGRVSYEQYF,TGTGCCAGCAGCTTAGACGGGAGGGTATCCTACGAGCAGTACTTC
TRBJ2-7,.,TRBV9,CASSQDQMGEQYF,TGTGCCAGCAGCCAGGACCAGATGGGAGAGCAGTACTTC
TRBJ1-2,TRBD1,TRBV5-5,CASSVRDSNYGYTF,TGTGCCAGCAGCGTCCGGGACAGTAACTATGGCTACACCTTC
TRBJ2-3,.,TRBV5-4,CASRFGGSTDTQYF,TGTGCCAGCAGATTTGGTGGGAGCACAGATACGCAGTATTTT
TRBJ2-7,TRBD1,TRBV6-4,CASNGQGVYEQYF,TGTGCCAGCAACGGACAGGGAGTCTACGAGCAGTACTTC
TRBJ1-6,.,TRBV6-5,CASSAGPYNSPLHF,TGTGCCAGCAGCGCCGGGCCGTATAATTCACCCCTCCACTTT
TRBJ1-1,.,TRBV9,CASSVAGEGAEAFF,TGTGCCAGCAGCGTAGCGGGGGAGGGGGCTGAAGCTTTCTTT
TRBJ2-3,TRBD1,TRBV27,CASSLIQGATDTQYF,TGTGCCAGCAGTTTAATACAGGGGGCCACAGATACGCAGTATTTT
TRBJ1-1,.,TRBV5-1,CASSLAQGLVTEAFF,TGCGCCAGCAGCTTGGCTCAGGGACTGGTGACTGAAGCTTTCTTT